This TCR beta chain is from a study of T cells in Graves' hyperthyroidism and ophthalmopathy (dated by TCRdb to the late 2010s). At the level of the whole study: Peripheral blood was sampled at the time of initial diagnosis, prior to any treatment. To identify TCR V-J signatures that set the groups apart, the researchers used a discovery cohort of 100 patients, made up of around 40 with Graves' ophthalmopathy and some 58 with stable Graves' hyperthyroidism. Whether ophthalmopathy could be predicted prospectively was tested in an independent validation cohort made up of under 20 hyperthyroidism patients plus 17 patients who later progressed to ophthalmopathy. The 100 or so discovery patients were divided at random into training and test sets in a 7:3 ratio. In roughly six Graves' hyperthyroidism patients, the study also compared T-cell repertoires from thyroid tissue with T-cell repertoires from blood. Following sampling, methimazole starting at 30 mg daily was given to hyperthyroidism patients, and high-dose intravenous methylprednisolone was given to ophthalmopathy patients. The paper reports TCR Vbeta CDR3 sequencing of fewer than 150 peripheral blood samples: approximately 41 ophthalmopathy, some 80 hyperthyroidism and approximately 17 progressor patients.

TCR beta CDR3 regions were amplified from RNA transcripts. For the first round of RT-PCR on the TCR CDR3, the HTBI primer set was used together with the Qiagen OneStep RT-PCR kit. A second multiplex PCR round built the libraries, followed by size selection and purification. The libraries were sequenced on an Illumina HiSeq2000 using paired-end 100 bp reads. Turning to the authors' computational methods: SOAPnuke was used to process the raw data, throwing out any read that contained adapters or uncalled bases, had a mean Phred below 15, or lacked an exact constant-primer or identifier match. High-quality paired reads were merged with COPE v1.2.5, and unique nucleotide sequences were defined as clonotypes. MiTCR v1.1 was used to align the clonotypes against IMGT TRBV, TRBD and TRBJ reference segments. Only V-J combinations with frequency above 0.0001, covering about 99% of repertoires, were analysed. The TCS score was defined as the ratio of F50 (clonal expansion) to E x V (chaos), calculated using BLOSUM62-based TCRdist between CDR3 peptides within each V-J. Welch's t-statistics and random forest reduced roughly 540 V-J features to 13, which were used in a naive Bayes classifier (R e1071). TCRdb trimmed the raw reads at Q25, called clones with MiXCR and kept productive beta chains. CDR3 protein sequences are deduplicated, and each keeps its most common genes and DNA. In this record, the V and J calls reflect TCRdb's handling and not the investigators' own analysis. The sample table contains 300,000 to 450,000 distinct CDR3 sequences; only one count was recorded for about a fifth of them. The top ten constitute 35% to 50% of the sample.

Broader findings and caveats from the paper: A 13 V-J signature model separated ophthalmopathy from stable hyperthyroidism, with 87.88% sensitivity and 81.08% specificity in cross-validation and 80%/75% in testing. No statistical method was used to fix the sample size in advance, and group allocation was not hidden from the investigators. In validation, progression to ophthalmopathy was predicted by the model with 65% to 71% sensitivity and approximately 78% specificity, a median of approximately 6.5 months before onset. Most expanded thyroid clonotypes (frequency above 0.001) were also found in blood, which suggests that blood repertoires may mirror thyroid immune responses.

In the ophthalmopathy patients, disease was moderately to severely active, with a Clinical Activity Score of 3 or more, a NOSPECS grade of 4 or more, and a duration of less than 3 months. The study excluded patients with uncontrolled infections, other autoimmune diseases, pregnancy or lactation. Diagnoses were established on the basis of clinical symptoms, serum thyroxine and TRAb, thyroid ultrasound, and orbital computed tomography. PBMCs were separated from roughly 10 ml of fresh peripheral blood using Ficoll-Paque density gradient centrifugation. Total RNA was extracted with Trizol reagent, and quality was checked on an Agilent 2100 Bioanalyzer. For CDR1 and CDR2, the germline V gene (reference sequence) lists LNHDA and SQIVND. Inclusive of the bounding cysteine and phenylalanine, the CDR3 is 14 residues long. The DNA shown is the 42-base CDR3, in frame from base 1. For this chain, trimming is 4 bases at the V end and 6 bases at the J end, and the number of junction bases without a gene match is 8.

For this clonotype: No cognate antigen has been identified for it. One base away there is no much larger clone; base qualities are not given.

The specimen was blood. This chain is built from TRBV19 and TRBJ1-1; 7 bases in the middle match TRBD1. The TCR comes from a man between 18 and 29 years old with Graves' ophthalmopathy. The CDR3 reads CASSNSDRAPEAFF. The nucleotides are TGTGCCAGTAGTAACTCTGACAGGGCCCCTGAAGCTTTCTTT.